This T cell receptor beta chain is drawn from a study of shared clonotypes between healthy human individuals. Study findings and constraints: Naive subsets tended to show greater estimated richness than memory subsets. Limitation of the genetic and exposure-history diversity represented came from the few donors.

Turning to this clone: What it recognizes is unknown.

The ends lost 1 base at V and 6 bases at J; junction bases unmatched: 18. Germline CDR1 MDHEN, CDR2 SYDVKM. The CDR3 length is 20 residues. Clones were sequenced by immunoSEQ multiplex PCR, and TCRdb holds only the in-frame ones, with some missing. The data show around 2.1 million clones, roughly 91% seen once. Naive CD8 cells lacked CD45RO and underwent positive selection for CCR7, leaving out terminally differentiated effector memory CD45RA+ cells. Healthy HIV-negative adults with no recent acute infections or vaccinations were recruited as donors. The receptor was derived from a young man in good health. Some clones in this sample may be carry-over from other donors' samples. The sequenced material came from naive CD8+ T cells from PBMCs. This sequence joins TRBV28 and TRBJ2-3; 11 bases line up with TRBD2. Written as DNA, the CDR3 is TGTGCCAGCAGTTTATTATTTTCCGGGATGCTAGCGGGAGGAGGGGATACGCAGTATTTT. Amino acid sequence: CASSLLFSGMLAGGGDTQYF.